Included here is one T cell receptor (beta chain) sequence, with context. The table came from immunoSEQ multiplex PCR; TCRdb's copy has only in-frame clones and leaves some out. Of some 2.4 million clones in the sample, 93% were seen once. This entry is derived from a study of shared clonotypes between healthy human individuals. After removal of 4 bases from V and 7 bases from J, the junction contained 17 bases not matched to a gene. Germline V gene data show CDR1 as SGHRS and CDR2 as YFSETQ. The CDR3 extends over 17 amino acids. Specimen: naive CD4+ T cells from PBMCs. The subset denotes: CD45RA+ positively selected. V usage is TRBV5-1 and J usage is TRBJ2-7; 10 bases are shared with TRBD1. The TCR sequence derives from a man aged 18 to 29 in good health. Some clones in this sample may be carry-over from other donors' samples. In nucleotides, the CDR3 is TGCGCCAGCAGCCCCAGTCCCCCCGGGACAGGGGTGCGGGAGCAGTACTTC. Protein: CASSPSPPGTGVREQYF.